Each of the 5 T cell receptor beta chains below was sequenced from the same sample in a study of T cells in Graves' hyperthyroidism and ophthalmopathy. Amplification yielded TCR beta CDR3 regions, with RNA transcripts as the source. Primed by the HTBI set, a first-round RT-PCR was run on the TCR CDR3. One entry per CDR3 protein results from TCRdb running MiXCR on the multiplex PCR reads. The repertoire holds under 550,000 distinct CDR3 sequences, with 15% to 20% as singletons. The sequenced sample consisted of blood. Receptors originate from a man aged 40-49 years with Graves' ophthalmopathy.

This clonotype occurred a few times. This chain connects TRBV3-1 to TRBJ2-7; D might be TRBD1 or TRBD2, each matching 6 bases. This CDR3 contains 15 residues. With 2 bases removed from V and 2 bases from J, the gap between germline ends came to 13 bases. CDR1 and CDR2 from the germline V gene are LGHDT and YNNKEL (reference sequence). This CDR3 is CASSQLGGRTYEQYF. Here the CDR3 DNA reads TGTGCCAGCAGCCAATTAGGGGGGCGTACCTACGAGCAGTACTTC.

The rearrangement uses TRBV29-1 and TRBJ1-2; D is perhaps TRBD1 (5 bases). V was clipped by 1 base and J by 8 bases, with 11 bases between them. The CDR3 runs to 12 residues. The germline gives CDR1 SQVTM, CDR2 ANQGSEA. As DNA, the CDR3 is TGCAGCGTTGAAGGGTCAGGGAGAGGCTACACCTTC. Protein: CSVEGSGRGYTF.

This clonotype was counted many times. The gene calls are TRBV12-3 or TRBV12-4 and TRBJ2-5; 8 bases map to TRBD1. With 3 bases clipped from V and 1 base from J, the junction kept 1 base outside the gene matches. This CDR3 contains 14 residues. The CDR3 nucleotides read TGTGCCAGCAGTTTGGGGACAGGCCAAGAGACCCAGTACTTC. Residues: CASSLGTGQETQYF.

This clonotype was seen only once. The chain recombines TRBV20-1 with TRBJ1-3; D is unresolved. The CDR3 contains 13 residues. Germline V gene lookup returns CDR1 DFQATT and CDR2 SNEGSKA (reference sequence). Between the trimmed V and J ends, which lost 5 bases and 1 base, there was a span of 9 bases. This CDR3 is CSAGLFSGNTIYF. For the CDR3, the DNA is TGCAGTGCTGGTCTTTTTTCTGGAAACACCATATATTTT.

Points on this clonotype: One end of the junction is discordant with germline, which a read error may explain. This chain uses TRBV13 with TRBJ1-4; D remains unclear. Germline lookup yields CDR1 PRHDT and CDR2 FYEKMQ (reference sequence). This CDR3 region has 16 residues. CDR3 in amino acids: CASSFISLDGNEKLFF. CDR3 sequence (DNA): TGTGCCAGCAGCTTTATTTCCCTGGACGGGAATGAGAAACTGTTTTTT. The complete variable domain, with remaining parts taken from reference TRBV13 and TRBJ1-4, reads AAGVIQSPRHLIKEKRETATLKCYPIPRHDTVYWYQQGPGQDPQFLISFYEKMQSDKGSIPDRFSAQQFSDYHSELNMSSLELGDSALYFCASSFISLDGNEKLFFGSGTQLSVL.